The T cell receptor (beta chain) described here comes from a study of shared clonotypes between healthy human individuals. General study points: In general, naive subsets displayed greater estimated richness than memory subsets did.

A CD45RA-negative memory subset and a CD45RA+ naive subset were separated from the CD4+ cells. A note on this clone: What it recognizes is unknown.

J lost 6 bases, V lost 7 bases, and 12 bases had no gene match. Germline CDR1 MGHDK, CDR2 SYGVNS. This CDR3 has 15 amino acids. Clones were sequenced by immunoSEQ multiplex PCR, and TCRdb holds only the in-frame ones, with some missing. The sample carries about 680,000 clones, 60% to 75% recorded once. The TCR originated in a woman in her 30s in good health. This chain connects TRBV25-1 to TRBJ2-5, with 9 bases lining up with TRBD2. The specimen sequenced was memory CD4+ T cells sorted from blood. Described subset: CD45RA-negative fraction. DNA of the CDR3: TGTGCCAGCACCCCTGGGGCGGGAGGGCCTCAGACCCAGTACTTC. It translates to CASTPGAGGPQTQYF.